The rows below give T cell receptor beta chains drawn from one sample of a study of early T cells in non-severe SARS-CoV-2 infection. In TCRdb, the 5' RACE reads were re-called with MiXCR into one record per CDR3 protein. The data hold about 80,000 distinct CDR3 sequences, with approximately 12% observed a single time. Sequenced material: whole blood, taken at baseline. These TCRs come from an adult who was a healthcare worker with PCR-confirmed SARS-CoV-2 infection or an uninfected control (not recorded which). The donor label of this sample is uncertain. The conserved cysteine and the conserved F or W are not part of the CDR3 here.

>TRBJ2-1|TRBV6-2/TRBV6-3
ASSPGTPRGNEQF
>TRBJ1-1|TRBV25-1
ASSDPSGATQAF
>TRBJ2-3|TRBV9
ASSVISDTQY
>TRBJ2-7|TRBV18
ASSQTGTSGYEQY
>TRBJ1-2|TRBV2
ASSLTGGLT
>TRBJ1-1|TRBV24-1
ATSDTGGNTEAF
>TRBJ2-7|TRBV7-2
ASSPLSPGLALY
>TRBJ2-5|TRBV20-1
SARVTGVETQY
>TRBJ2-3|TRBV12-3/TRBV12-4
ASSLRGADTQY
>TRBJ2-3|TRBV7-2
ASSSDLGLAGFTDTQY
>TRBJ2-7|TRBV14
ASSPIQRGQGTYEQY
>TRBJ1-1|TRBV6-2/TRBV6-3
ASSRTLTGLTEAF
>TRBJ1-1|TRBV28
ASSLGTDRGLLQNTEAF
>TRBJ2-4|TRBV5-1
ASSPGQGDKNIQY
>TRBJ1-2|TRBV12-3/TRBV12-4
ASSFPTGGSYGYT
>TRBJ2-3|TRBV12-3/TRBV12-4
ASSLRDSTDTQY
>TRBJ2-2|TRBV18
ASSPATNTGELF
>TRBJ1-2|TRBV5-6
ASSYPTDLYGYT
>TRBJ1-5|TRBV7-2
ASSLLGRPQH
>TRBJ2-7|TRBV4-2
ASSHGQAAYEQY
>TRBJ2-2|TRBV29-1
SGGQTIGELF
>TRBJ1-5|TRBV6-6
ASSYSLSEYSNQPQH
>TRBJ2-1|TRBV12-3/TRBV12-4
ASRENRSRDRANNEQF
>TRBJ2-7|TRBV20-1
SARVPNSYEQY
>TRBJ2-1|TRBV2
ASSVTAYNEQF
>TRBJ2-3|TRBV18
ASSPLRTGLEDTQY
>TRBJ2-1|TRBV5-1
ASLQGFVPYNEQF
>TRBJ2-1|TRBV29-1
SVPSGGVFEQF
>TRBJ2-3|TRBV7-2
ASRRGLINTQY
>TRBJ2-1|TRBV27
ASSSLSRTSGSNVRQF
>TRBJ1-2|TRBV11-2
ASSPGQVNYGYT
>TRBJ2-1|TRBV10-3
AVTQGGVNEQF
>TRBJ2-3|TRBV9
ASSVGQDTQY
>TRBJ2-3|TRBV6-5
ASTGESDSPDTQY
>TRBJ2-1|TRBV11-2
ASSLGGSVYFDEQF
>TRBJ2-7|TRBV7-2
ASSFRFASGGAFSSYEQY
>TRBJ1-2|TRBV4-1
ASSQMDGSNYGYT
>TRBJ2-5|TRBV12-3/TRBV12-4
ASSLLTGETQY
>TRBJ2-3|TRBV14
ASFGAGGPWTQY
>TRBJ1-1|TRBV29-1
SAKGGFTEAF
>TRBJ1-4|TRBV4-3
ASSQGRLGADEKLF
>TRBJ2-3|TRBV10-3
AISLQGIGADTQY
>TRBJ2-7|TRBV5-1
ASSATGTGAEQY
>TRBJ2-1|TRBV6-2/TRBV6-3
ASSPRDRGGNEQF
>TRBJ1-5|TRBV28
ASSRSPDPQH
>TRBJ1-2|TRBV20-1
SAVKMWPESMYGYT
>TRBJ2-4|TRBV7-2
ASSLEGATNIQY
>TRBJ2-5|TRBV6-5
ASSFGGYETQY
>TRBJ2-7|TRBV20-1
SAYRTSGGTGDEQY
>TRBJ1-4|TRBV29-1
SVAGGVGEKLF
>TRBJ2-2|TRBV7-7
ASSLMTSGGPYTGELF
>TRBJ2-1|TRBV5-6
ASSLGPESHNEQF
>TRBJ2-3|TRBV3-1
ASSQGDGTQY
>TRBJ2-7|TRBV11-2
ASSLGTAWGEQY
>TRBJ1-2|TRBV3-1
ASSRLQGNYGYT